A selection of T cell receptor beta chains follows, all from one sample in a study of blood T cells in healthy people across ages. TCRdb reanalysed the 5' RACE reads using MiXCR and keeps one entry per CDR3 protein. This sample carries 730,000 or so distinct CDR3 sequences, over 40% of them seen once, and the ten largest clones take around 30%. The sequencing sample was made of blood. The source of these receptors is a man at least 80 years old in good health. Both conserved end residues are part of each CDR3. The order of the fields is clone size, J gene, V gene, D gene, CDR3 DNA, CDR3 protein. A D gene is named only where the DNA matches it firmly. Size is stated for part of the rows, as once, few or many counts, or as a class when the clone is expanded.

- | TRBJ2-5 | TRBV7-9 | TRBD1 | TGTGCCAGCAGCGAATACAGGGGTTTCGGAGAGACCCAGTACTTC | CASSEYRGFGETQYF
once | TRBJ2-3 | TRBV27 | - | TGTGCCAGCAGTTTATCCCTCTCTAGCACAGATACGCAGTATTTT | CASSLSLSSTDTQYF
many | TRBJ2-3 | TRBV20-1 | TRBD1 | TGCAGTGCCGACCCCGGGACAGGGGGCACAGATACGCAGTATTTT | CSADPGTGGTDTQYF
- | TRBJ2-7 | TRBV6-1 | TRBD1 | TGTGCCATCACCCCGGGCAGGGGGCGAAGCTACGAGCAGTACTTC | CAITPGRGRSYEQYF
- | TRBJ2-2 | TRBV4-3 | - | TGCGCCAGCAGCCACAAGGGAACCGGGGAGCTGTTTTTT | CASSHKGTGELFF
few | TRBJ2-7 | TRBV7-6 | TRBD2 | TGTGCCAGCAGCTTAGGGGCGGGGGGCTCCGAGCAGTACTTC | CASSLGAGGSEQYF
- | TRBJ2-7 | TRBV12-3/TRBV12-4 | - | TGTGCCAGCAGCCCAGGGGTAGGGGGATACGAGCAGTACTTC | CASSPGVGGYEQYF
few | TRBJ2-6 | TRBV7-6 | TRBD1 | TGTGCCAGCAGCCAGGGACAGGCCCTTTCTGGGGCCAACGTCCTGACTTTC | CASSQGQALSGANVLTF
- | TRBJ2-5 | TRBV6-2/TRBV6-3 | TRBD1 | TGTGCCAGCAGTCTCCTTGAGGGGGCCGAGACCCAGTACTTC | CASSLLEGAETQYF
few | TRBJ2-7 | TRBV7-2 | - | TGTGCCAGCAGCTCAGACAGGCGGGGAGCAGGGTCCTACGAGCAGTACTTC | CASSSDRRGAGSYEQYF
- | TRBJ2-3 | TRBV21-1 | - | TGTGCCAGCAGCAGCCACGCCATTGGGAGCGAGGGGACTAGCGGGATCACAGATACGCAGTATTTT | CASSSHAIGSEGTSGITDTQYF
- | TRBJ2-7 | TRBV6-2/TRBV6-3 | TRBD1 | TGTGCCAGCACCGCGGTCTGGACAGGGGGCTCGGAAAAGCAGTACTTC | CASTAVWTGGSEKQYF